This TCR beta chain was obtained from a study of cytomegalovirus exposure and HLA in healthy donors. A remark on this clone: Its antigen is currently unknown.

CDR1 and CDR2 from the germline V gene are SGDLS and YYNGEE. The CDR3 length is 13 residues. V shed 3 bases, J shed 9 bases, and the junction held 7 bases outside the gene matches. Study findings and constraints: Within a later analysis, the majority of CMV-associated TCR beta chains appeared HLA-restricted.

PCR was performed using 60 Vbeta and 13 Jbeta primers. The data were produced by immunoSEQ multiplex PCR, yet TCRdb's version contains in-frame clones alone and is incomplete. The repertoire consists of 150,000 to 180,000 clones, with roughly 80% occurring once and the leading ten covering approximately 8%. Sequenced sample: PBMCs. V is TRBV9 and J is TRBJ2-7; 9 bases line up with TRBD2. The receptor was isolated from a man aged 25 to 40 in good health and CMV-seropositive. The chain's CDR3 is CASSGPAGGVQYF. CDR3 in DNA: TGTGCCAGCAGCGGCCCAGCGGGAGGAGTGCAGTACTTC.